This T cell receptor (beta chain) was obtained from a study of blood T cell repertoires in COVID-19. Across the study: Sites in the United States, Italy and Spain provided acute and convalescent COVID-19 samples.

The authors' processing: Counts of nucleated cells, estimated from reference gene primer amplification, were obtained. Here immunoSEQ multiplex PCR was the method, and the copy in TCRdb shows in-frame clones only, minus some. That table furnishes V, J and clone size, whereas the DNA furnished D and trimming. The sample yields about 370,000 clones, approximately 92% seen once. V shed 2 bases and J shed 9 bases, with 12 bases lying between them. The CDR3 extends over 13 amino acids. In germline, CDR1 is SGHRS, CDR2 YFSETQ. The clonotype originates from a man in his late teens or twenties who had recovered from COVID-19. The rearrangement uses TRBV5-1 and TRBJ2-1, with unresolved D. Sequenced input: PBMCs or T cells enriched from blood (not recorded which). The CDR3 DNA is TGCGCCAGCAGCTTAAAACTATCGGGTGAGCAGTTCTTC. Protein product: CASSLKLSGEQFF.